This T cell receptor (beta chain) is from a study of T cells after yellow fever vaccination. Germline CDR1 is ENHRY and CDR2 is SYGVKD. The CDR3 sequence is 12 residues long. TCRdb processed the 5' RACE reads anew with MiXCR; each CDR3 protein has one entry. The data contain under 150,000 distinct CDR3 sequences, more than 6% of them singletons. In its sample, this clonotype was seen once. Its antigen is undetermined. A read error may account for a junction end that differs from germline. Study results and caveats: Post-booster reappearance was seen for most primary-vaccination clones (just over 95% CD4, roughly 91% CD8).

This material consisted of CD4+ T cells sorted from PBMCs, taken 5 days after the yellow fever booster vaccination. The receptor was derived from a man aged 25 to 40 who received the YFV17D yellow fever vaccine. The chain has TRBV10-3 and TRBJ2-7; D not resolved. CDR3: CAISLSVNEQYF. CDR3 DNA sequence: TGTGCGATCAGCCTCAGTGTAAACGAGCAGTACTTC.